This TCR beta chain was sequenced for a study of CXCR3-negative and CXCR3-positive naive CD8 T cells. As regards this clonotype: Its antigen is currently unknown.

Points from the study as a whole: Naive subsets did not differ in surface CD5, and the authors estimated TCR strength using properties of the TRB CDR3. CXCR3-positive naive cells had TRB CDR3s that were more hydrophobic than CXCR3-negative naive cells had. Comparably high diversity marked both naive subsets, whereas memory CD8+ cells had much lower diversity. Similar TRBV-TRBJ gene usage was seen in naive CXCR3-negative and CXCR3-positive cells, but not in memory cells.

TRB cDNA was prepared as libraries by UMI-labeled 5' RACE. After re-calling the 5' RACE reads, TCRdb lists one entry per CDR3 protein, DNA absent. The sample data list about 51,000 distinct CDR3 sequences. The sample was naive CXCR3+ CD8+ T cells from blood. Subset specified: CD45RO-CCR7+CD27+CD95- naive CD8+ T cells expressing CXCR3 (TNR3+). The receptor comes from a human donor in good health. Some clones in this sample may be carry-over from other donors' samples.

CDR3 in amino acids: CASSLNRVNEQFF. This chain joins TRBV12-3 or TRBV12-4 and TRBJ2-1; TCRdb gives TRBD1 as the D gene, but with no DNA this cannot be confirmed. CDR3 length: 13 residues.